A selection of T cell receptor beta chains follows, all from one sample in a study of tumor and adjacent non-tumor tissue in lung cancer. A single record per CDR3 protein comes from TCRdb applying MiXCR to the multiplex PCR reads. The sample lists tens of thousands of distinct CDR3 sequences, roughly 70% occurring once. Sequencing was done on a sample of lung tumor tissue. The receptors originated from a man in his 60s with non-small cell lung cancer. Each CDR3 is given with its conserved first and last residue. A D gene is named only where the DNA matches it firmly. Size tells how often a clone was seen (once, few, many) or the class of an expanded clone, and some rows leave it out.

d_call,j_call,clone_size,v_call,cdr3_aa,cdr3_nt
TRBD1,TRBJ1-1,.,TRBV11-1,CASSIRGIAFF,TGTGCCAGCAGTATCAGGGGGATTGCTTTCTTT
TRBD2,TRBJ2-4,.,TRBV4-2,CASSQAQASGSLAKKIQYF,TGTGCCAGCAGCCAAGCACAGGCTAGCGGATCGCTAGCCAAAAAGATTCAGTACTTC
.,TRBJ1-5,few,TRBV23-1,CASSMDLNQPQHF,TGCGCCAGCAGTATGGACCTCAATCAGCCCCAGCATTTT
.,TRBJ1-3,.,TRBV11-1,CTSSRTRDPGNTIYF,TGTACCAGCAGCCGAACCCGGGACCCTGGAAACACCATATATTTT
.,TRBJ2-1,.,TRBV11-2,CTNSPHRRMRDEQFF,TGTACCAACAGCCCGCACCGGAGGATGAGGGATGAGCAGTTCTTC
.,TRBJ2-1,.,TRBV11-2,CASGLDGYRNEQFF,TGTGCCAGCGGCTTGGACGGGTACCGCAATGAGCAGTTCTTC
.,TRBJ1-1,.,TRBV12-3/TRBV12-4,CASSRRNTETFF,TGTGCCAGTAGTAGGAGGAACACTGAGACTTTCTTT
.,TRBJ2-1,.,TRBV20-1,CSANSPTSGRSNEQFF,TGCAGTGCTAACTCCCCGACTAGTGGGAGGTCGAATGAGCAGTTCTTC
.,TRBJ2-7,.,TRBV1,CTSYQGSGTYEQYF,TGCACCAGTTACCAGGGGAGCGGCACCTACGAGCAGTACTTC
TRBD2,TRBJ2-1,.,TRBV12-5,CARGLSERGSDNEQFF,TGTGCTAGAGGTTTGTCCGAGCGGGGGTCGGACAATGAGCAGTTCTTC
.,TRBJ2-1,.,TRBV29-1,CSASRGYYKQFF,TGCAGCGCTTCGAGGGGCTACTATAAGCAGTTCTTC
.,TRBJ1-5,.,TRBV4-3,CASNQDSRAQPQHF,TGCGCCAGCAACCAAGATTCAAGGGCTCAGCCCCAGCATTTT
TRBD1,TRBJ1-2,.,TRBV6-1,CASSRQGANYDYTF,TGTGCCAGCAGTCGACAGGGTGCTAATTATGACTACACCTTC
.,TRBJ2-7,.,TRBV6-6,CASSSIQWGGVYEQCF,TGTGCCAGCAGCTCTATACAGTGGGGGGGCGTATACGAGCAGTGCTTC
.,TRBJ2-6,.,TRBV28,CASSLITSGANVLTF,TGTGCCAGCAGTTTGATCACATCTGGGGCCAACGTCCTGACTTTC
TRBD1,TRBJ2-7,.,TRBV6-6,CASSSVVVRDRNSWEQYF,TGTGCTAGCAGTTCGGTAGTGGTAAGGGACAGGAACTCCTGGGAGCAGTACTTC
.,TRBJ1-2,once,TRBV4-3,CASSLIQWAVGYTF,TGCGCCAGCAGCCTTATACAGTGGGCTGTTGGTTACACCTTC
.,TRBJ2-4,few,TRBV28,CASSSFGEAKNIQYF,TGTGCCAGCAGTTCTTTCGGGGAGGCCAAAAACATTCAGTACTTC
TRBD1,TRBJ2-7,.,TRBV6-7,CASIRPYGTVCDEQYF,TGTGCCAGCATTAGACCGTACGGGACAGTGTGCGACGAGCAGTACTTC
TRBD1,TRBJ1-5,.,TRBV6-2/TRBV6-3,CASSRRAGGNQPYHF,TGTGCCAGCAGCCGTCGAGCAGGGGGTAATCAGCCCTACCATTTT
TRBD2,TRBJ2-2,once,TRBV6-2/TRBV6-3,CASRGLARIGELSF,TGTGCCAGTCGGGGACTAGCGAGGATCGGGGAGCTGTCTTTT
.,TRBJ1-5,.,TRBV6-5,CASRRDFYSNQSQHF,TGTGCCAGTAGGAGGGACTTTTATAGCAATCAGTCCCAGCATTTT
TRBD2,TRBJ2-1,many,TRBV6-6,CASSSLGGSLVDEQFF,TGTGCCAGCAGCTCTCTAGGCGGGAGTCTTGTGGATGAGCAGTTCTTC
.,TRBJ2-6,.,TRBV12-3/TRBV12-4,CVSSWGDSGPSVLTF,TGTGTCAGCAGTTGGGGGGACTCTGGGCCCAGCGTCCTGACTTTC